A single sample gave rise to the 9 T cell receptor delta chains below, sequenced in a study of delta chains in infants with herpesvirus infections. PBMC RNA was reverse transcribed using gamma-chain- and delta-chain-specific primers. TCRdb fed the RT-PCR reads to CATT. The sample has over a thousand delta-chain clones, 21% seen once; the top ten hold roughly a fifth. The sample here was peripheral blood, taken at time point 2 of longitudinal follow-up. Source of these receptors: a human donor who was a Ugandan infant, either HIV-exposed or HIV-unexposed (not recorded which).

With regard to this clone: Possible read error: a much larger clone is one base away. Additional DNA sequences in this sample encode the identical CDR3. The chain combines TRDV1 with TRDJ1; no clear D. The V gene's germline CDR1 is TSWWSYY and CDR2 QGS. CDR3 length equals 19 residues. V dropped 0 bases and J dropped 1 base, with 21 bases sitting between them. The CDR3 region is CALGELKLTVLGGTDKLIF. The DNA of the CDR3 is TGTGCTCTTGGGGAACTGAAGCTAACCGTATTGGGTGGCACCGATAAACTCATCTTT.

V usage is TRDV1 and J usage is TRDJ1, with D maybe TRDD3 (7 bases). This CDR3 spans 20 amino acids. The germline V gene encodes CDR1 TSWWSYY and CDR2 QGS. V was clipped by 0 bases and J by 6 bases, with 29 bases between them. The CDR3 DNA reads TGTGCTCTTGGGGAACTAGTAATGTCCTACAGACTGGGGATGGGGTATAAACTCATCTTT. This translates into CALGELVMSYRLGMGYKLIF.

The chain uses TRDV1 and TRDJ1; TRDD3 agrees at 8 bases. The V gene's germline CDR1 is TSWWSYY and CDR2 QGS. V lost 2 bases to trimming and J lost 3 bases; unmatched junction nucleotides: 29. CDR3 size: 23 residues. CDR3 region: CALGEGRNGFVTPRGGGSDKLIF. The DNA for the CDR3 is TGTGCTCTTGGGGAAGGAAGGAATGGCTTCGTCACACCACGGGGTGGGGGATCCGATAAACTCATCTTT.

In regard to this clone: Being one base from a much bigger clone, this may be a read error. The chain has TRDV1 and TRDJ1; D is unresolved. The CDR3 contains 15 residues. Looked up from germline, CDR1 is TSWWSYY and CDR2 is QGS. Between the trimmed V and J ends, which lost 3 bases and 5 bases, there was a span of 16 bases. CDR3 amino acids: CALGDVTEEWDKLIF. In nucleotides, the CDR3 is TGTGCTCTTGGGGACGTAACCGAGGAATGGGATAAACTCATCTTT.

About this clone itself: A much more abundant neighbour one base away suggests this may be a read error. The V call is TRDV1, the J call TRDJ1; D gene uncertain. Between the trimmed V and J ends, which lost 4 bases and 0 bases, there was a span of 24 bases. The CDR3 is 19 residues long. Germline CDR1 is TSWWSYY and CDR2 is QGS. The CDR3 loop is CALGGLAPNMVPYTDKLIF. The CDR3 DNA reads TGTGCTCTTGGGGGACTTGCCCCGAATATGGTCCCGTACACCGATAAACTCATCTTT.

In this sample, this clone is medium-sized (0.01 to 0.1%). The chain is built from TRDV1 and TRDJ1, with TRDD3 identical over 12 bases. The germline V gene encodes CDR1 TSWWSYY and CDR2 QGS. Unmatched junction bases numbered 16, after V lost 3 bases and J lost 5 bases. The CDR3 is 19 amino acids. The CDR3 nucleotides read TGTGCTCTTGGGGACCCCCTTCCTAGCTGGGGGATACGGGATGATAAACTCATCTTT. Amino acid sequence: CALGDPLPSWGIRDDKLIF.

To note about this clone: This may be a read error: a much more frequent sequence differs by one nucleotide. Other DNA sequences in the sample encode the same CDR3. This chain links TRDV2 with TRDJ1, with D tentatively TRDD3 (5 bases). The germline V and J ends were trimmed by 0 bases and 0 bases, with 19 bases remaining between them. The V gene's germline CDR1 is GEAIGNYY and CDR2 EKD. The CDR3 extends over 18 amino acids. The CDR3 spells CACDTSGGSGPYTDKLIF. CDR3 sequence (DNA): TGTGCCTGTGACACCAGCGGGGGGTCGGGCCCGTACACCGATAAACTCATCTTT.

In its sample, this clone was seen a few times. The V gene is TRDV1, the J gene TRDJ1; TRDD3 matches at 12 bases. The ends lost 0 bases at V and 8 bases at J; junction bases unmatched: 22. CDR1 and CDR2 (germline): TSWWSYY, QGS. The CDR3 consists of 21 residues. CDR3 region: CALGELNSYVEVLGDTGKLIF. CDR3 bases: TGTGCTCTTGGGGAACTTAATTCCTACGTTGAGGTACTGGGGGATACAGGGAAACTCATCTTT.

This clone is categorized as medium-sized. This sequence joins TRDV1 and TRDJ1; TRDD3 aligns across 11 bases. The J segment lost 4 bases and the V segment lost 4 bases, leaving 17 bases of the junction unmatched. Germline CDR1 reads TSWWSYY; CDR2 reads QGS. The CDR3 is 19 residues long. The CDR3 reads CALGVDLLGLGDRGDKLIF. The CDR3, as DNA: TGTGCTCTTGGGGTCGACCTACTGGGACTGGGGGATAGAGGCGATAAACTCATCTTT.